This entry features one TCR beta chain sequence. The data belong to a study of low-dose radiotherapy and immunotherapy resistance in tumors. Study-level background: The study gave Cohort 2 1 Gy per fraction every two weeks, totaling 13 Gy over 26 weeks. The patients were given nivolumab 240 mg every two weeks and ipilimumab 1 mg/kg every six weeks, through an intravenous route.

The junction had 6 bases not matched to a gene; V was cut back by 4 bases and J by 1 base. Germline lookup yields CDR1 SGHTA and CDR2 FQGNSA. The CDR3 sequence is 16 residues long. Time point described: after trial treatment. The treatment denotes: LDRT plus nivolumab, ipilimumab, low-dose cyclophosphamide and aspirin (RACIN trial). TRAV- and TRBV-specific primers primed first-strand cDNA, covering alpha and beta chains. Over about 19 PCR cycles, TCRs were amplified from a constant-region primer and V-primer adapter. Researchers amplified the isolated mRNA using in vitro transcription. Via MiXCR, TCRdb re-called the reads, giving one row per CDR3 protein. The sample includes 50,000 or so distinct CDR3 sequences, about 23% seen only once; the top ten take 6.7%.

The J gene is TRBJ2-5, the V gene TRBV7-2; 10 bases map to TRBD1. Sequencing was performed on PBMCs, taken after low-dose radiotherapy plus immunotherapy. The source of this sequence is a male donor with prostate cancer. CDR3 coding DNA: TGTGCCAGCAGCTCACCGGGACAGGGGCCCCAAGAGACCCAGTACTTC. Amino acids: CASSSPGQGPQETQYF.